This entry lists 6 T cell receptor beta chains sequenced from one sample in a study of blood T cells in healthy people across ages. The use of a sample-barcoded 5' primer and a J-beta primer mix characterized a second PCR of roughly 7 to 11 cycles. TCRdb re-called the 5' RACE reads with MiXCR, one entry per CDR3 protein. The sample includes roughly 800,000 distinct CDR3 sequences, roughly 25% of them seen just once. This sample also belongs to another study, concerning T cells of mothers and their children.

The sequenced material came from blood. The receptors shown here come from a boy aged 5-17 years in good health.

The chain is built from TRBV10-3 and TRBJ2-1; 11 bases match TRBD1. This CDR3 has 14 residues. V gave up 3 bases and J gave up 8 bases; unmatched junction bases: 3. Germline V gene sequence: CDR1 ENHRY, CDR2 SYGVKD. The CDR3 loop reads CAISDRTGGDEQFF. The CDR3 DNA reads TGTGCCATCAGTGACAGGACAGGGGGCGATGAGCAGTTCTTC.

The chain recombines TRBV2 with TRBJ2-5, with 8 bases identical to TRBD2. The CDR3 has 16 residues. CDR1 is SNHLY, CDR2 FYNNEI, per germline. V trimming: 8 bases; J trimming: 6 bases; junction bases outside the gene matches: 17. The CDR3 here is CASRVGLSGGPQTQYF. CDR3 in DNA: TGTGCCAGCCGGGTTGGCCTATCGGGGGGGCCACAGACCCAGTACTTC. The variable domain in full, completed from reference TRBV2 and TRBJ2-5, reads EPEVTQTPSHQVTQMGQEVILRCVPISNHLYFYWYRQILGQKVEFLVSFYNNEISEKSEIFDDQFSVERPDGSNFTLKIRSTKLEDSAMYFCASRVGLSGGPQTQYFGPGTRLLVL.

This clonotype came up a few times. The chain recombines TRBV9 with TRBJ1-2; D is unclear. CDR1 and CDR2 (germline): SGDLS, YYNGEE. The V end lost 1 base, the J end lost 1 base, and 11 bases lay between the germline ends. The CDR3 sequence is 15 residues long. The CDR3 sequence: CASSVNPRRNYGYTF. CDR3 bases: TGTGCCAGCAGCGTAAATCCACGCCGTAACTATGGCTACACCTTC. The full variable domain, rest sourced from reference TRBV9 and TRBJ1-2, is DSGVTQTPKHLITATGQRVTLRCSPRSGDLSVYWYQQSLDQGLQFLIQYYNGEERAKGNILERFSAQQFPDLHSELNLSSLELGDSALYFCASSVNPRRNYGYTFGSGTRLTVV.

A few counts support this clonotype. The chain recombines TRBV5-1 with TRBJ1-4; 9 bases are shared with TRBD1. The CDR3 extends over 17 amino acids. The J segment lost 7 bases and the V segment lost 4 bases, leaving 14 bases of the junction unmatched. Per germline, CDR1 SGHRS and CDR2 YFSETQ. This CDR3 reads CASSVQTPGTGSEKLFF. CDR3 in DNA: TGCGCCAGCAGCGTCCAGACCCCGGGGACAGGGAGTGAAAAACTGTTTTTT. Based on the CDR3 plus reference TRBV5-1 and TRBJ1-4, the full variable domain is KAGVTQTPRYLIKTRGQQVTLSCSPISGHRSVSWYQQTPGQGLQFLFEYFSETQRNKGNFPGRFSGRQFSNSRSEMNVSTLELGDSALYLCASSVQTPGTGSEKLFFGSGTQLSVL.

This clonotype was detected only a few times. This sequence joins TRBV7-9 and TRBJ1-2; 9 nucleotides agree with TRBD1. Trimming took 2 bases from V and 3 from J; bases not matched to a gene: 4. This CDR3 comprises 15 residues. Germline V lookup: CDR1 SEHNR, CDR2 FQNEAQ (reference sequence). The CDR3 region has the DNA TGTGCCAGCAGCTTAAAGGGACAGGGTGACTATGGCTACACCTTC. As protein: CASSLKGQGDYGYTF.

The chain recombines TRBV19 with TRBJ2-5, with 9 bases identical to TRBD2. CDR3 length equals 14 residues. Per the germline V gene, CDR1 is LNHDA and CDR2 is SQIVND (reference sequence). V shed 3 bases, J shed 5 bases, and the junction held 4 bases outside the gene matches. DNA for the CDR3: TGTGCCAGTAGTATCGGGACTAGCAGGGAGACCCAGTACTTC. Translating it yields CASSIGTSRETQYF. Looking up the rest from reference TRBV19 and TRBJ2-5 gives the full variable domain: DGGITQSPKYLFRKEGQNVTLSCEQNLNHDAMYWYRQDPGQGLRLIYYSQIVNDFQKGDIAEGYSVSREKKESFPLTVTSAQKNPTAFYLCASSIGTSRETQYFGPGTRLLVL.